This T cell receptor (beta chain) was obtained from a study of B cell selection in AIRE deficiency. The method was immunoSEQ multiplex PCR; TCRdb's version includes in-frame clones alone and lacks a portion of them. The sample includes fewer than 30,000 clones, 95% to 98% of them seen just once. V dropped 4 bases and J dropped 2 bases, with 14 bases sitting between them. The CDR3 is 15 amino acids. Looked up from germline, CDR1 is SEHNR and CDR2 is FQNEAQ (reference sequence). The sorted conventional CD4 T cells were gated as CD4+CD127+. This clonotype originated in a human donor in good health. This rearrangement joins TRBV7-9 to TRBJ1-1; D not resolved. Sequences were obtained from CD4+CD127+ conventional T cells sorted from PBMCs. The CDR3 protein is CASSSTRLSNTEAFF. DNA for the CDR3: TGTGCCAGCAGCTCCACCCGGCTGAGCAACACTGAAGCTTTCTTT.